The rows below give T cell receptor beta chains drawn from one sample of a study of CXCR3-negative and CXCR3-positive naive CD8 T cells. TCRdb reprocessed the 5' RACE reads and stores each CDR3 protein as one record, lacking DNA. The sample has under 55,000 distinct CDR3 sequences. Sequenced input: memory CD8+ T cells from blood. All receptors derive from a human donor in good health. Some clones in this sample may be carry-over from other donors' samples. CDR3s include the opening cysteine and the closing phenylalanine or tryptophan. The size entry is marked missing in some rows and otherwise reads once, few, many or a size class.

j_call: TRBJ2-2; cdr3_length: 15; v_call: TRBV7-9; clone_size: NA; cdr3_aa: CASSPVAANTGELFF
j_call: TRBJ2-7; cdr3_length: 11; v_call: TRBV7-9; clone_size: NA; cdr3_aa: CASGDPYEQYF
j_call: TRBJ2-5; cdr3_length: 15; v_call: TRBV7-9; clone_size: NA; cdr3_aa: CASSHIKTGQETQYF
j_call: TRBJ2-7; cdr3_length: 16; v_call: TRBV4-1; clone_size: NA; cdr3_aa: CASSQVGDTDFYEQYF
j_call: TRBJ2-7; cdr3_length: 16; v_call: TRBV4-2; clone_size: medium-sized; cdr3_aa: CASSQDLGSGGNEQYF
j_call: TRBJ2-3; cdr3_length: 16; v_call: TRBV6-2/TRBV6-3; clone_size: NA; cdr3_aa: CASSPGTSGDRDTQYF
j_call: TRBJ1-1; cdr3_length: 15; v_call: TRBV20-1; clone_size: NA; cdr3_aa: CSARAPDSWGTEAFF
j_call: TRBJ2-2; cdr3_length: 14; v_call: TRBV6-4; clone_size: NA; cdr3_aa: CASSESGSTGELFF
j_call: TRBJ2-1; cdr3_length: 13; v_call: TRBV6-6; clone_size: NA; cdr3_aa: CASSYFLAGEQFF
j_call: TRBJ2-1; cdr3_length: 14; v_call: TRBV19; clone_size: NA; cdr3_aa: CASSIVAEYNEQFF
j_call: TRBJ1-1; cdr3_length: 15; v_call: TRBV27; clone_size: NA; cdr3_aa: CASSLATGLWTEAFF
j_call: TRBJ2-7; cdr3_length: 13; v_call: TRBV20-1; clone_size: NA; cdr3_aa: CSAIAGDAYEQYF
j_call: TRBJ2-1; cdr3_length: 17; v_call: TRBV5-4; clone_size: NA; cdr3_aa: CASSRDPGDRRNNEQFF
j_call: TRBJ2-1; cdr3_length: 14; v_call: TRBV2; clone_size: NA; cdr3_aa: CATGAGGPTNEQFF
j_call: TRBJ2-2; cdr3_length: 16; v_call: TRBV20-1; clone_size: NA; cdr3_aa: CSAHSAPLRDTGELFF
j_call: TRBJ2-2; cdr3_length: 14; v_call: TRBV29-1; clone_size: NA; cdr3_aa: CSVDPLGSTGELFF
j_call: TRBJ2-3; cdr3_length: 13; v_call: TRBV6-4; clone_size: large; cdr3_aa: CASSDSDTDTQYF
j_call: TRBJ1-2; cdr3_length: 13; v_call: TRBV12-3/TRBV12-4; clone_size: NA; cdr3_aa: CASTLGTGVGYTF
j_call: TRBJ2-7; cdr3_length: 15; v_call: TRBV11-3; clone_size: NA; cdr3_aa: CASSFSTGALFEQYF
j_call: TRBJ2-5; cdr3_length: 15; v_call: TRBV7-9; clone_size: NA; cdr3_aa: CASSSETGIAWAQYF
j_call: TRBJ2-3; cdr3_length: 18; v_call: TRBV27; clone_size: NA; cdr3_aa: CASSLSSSPRGGRNTQYF
j_call: TRBJ2-7; cdr3_length: 13; v_call: TRBV4-2; clone_size: NA; cdr3_aa: CASSRGRLYEQYF
j_call: TRBJ1-2; cdr3_length: 11; v_call: TRBV29-1; clone_size: NA; cdr3_aa: CSVPRRGGYTF
j_call: TRBJ2-2; cdr3_length: 19; v_call: TRBV28; clone_size: NA; cdr3_aa: CASSSFPTSGVRRWRELFF
j_call: TRBJ2-1; cdr3_length: 15; v_call: TRBV6-5; clone_size: NA; cdr3_aa: CASRGSGGIHNEQFF
j_call: TRBJ2-3; cdr3_length: 18; v_call: TRBV4-3; clone_size: NA; cdr3_aa: CASSQDEPGQGEVDTQYF
j_call: TRBJ2-1; cdr3_length: 15; v_call: TRBV4-3; clone_size: NA; cdr3_aa: CASSQENTEYNEQFF
j_call: TRBJ2-4; cdr3_length: 14; v_call: TRBV5-1; clone_size: NA; cdr3_aa: CASSLGGAENIQYF
j_call: TRBJ2-1; cdr3_length: 18; v_call: TRBV4-3; clone_size: NA; cdr3_aa: CASSAEGLAGSSYNEQFF
j_call: TRBJ2-4; cdr3_length: 17; v_call: TRBV14; clone_size: NA; cdr3_aa: CASSQESGSWTKNIQYF
j_call: TRBJ2-3; cdr3_length: 14; v_call: TRBV7-8; clone_size: NA; cdr3_aa: CASSLGRVADTQYF
j_call: TRBJ1-1; cdr3_length: 15; v_call: TRBV6-5; clone_size: NA; cdr3_aa: CASSPEDSRFTEAFF
j_call: TRBJ1-5; cdr3_length: 12; v_call: TRBV19; clone_size: NA; cdr3_aa: CASSAPTVSRHF
j_call: TRBJ1-1; cdr3_length: 14; v_call: TRBV2; clone_size: NA; cdr3_aa: CASSQTRMNTEAFF